The clone carrying this TCR beta chain was seen ten or more times. With V trimmed by 2 bases and J by 8 bases, 4 bases remained unmatched. Germline V gives CDR1 SGHDT, CDR2 YYEEEE. The CDR3 loop spans 13 amino acids. The sample belongs to a study of CD8 T cells in ankylosing spondylitis. TCRdb recomputed calls from the 5' RACE reads with MiXCR, one row per CDR3 protein. This sample has some 140,000 distinct CDR3 sequences, with roughly 8% found just once. The sample consisted of synovial fluid, either unsorted or a sorted T cell fraction (not recorded which). The sequence was collected from a male donor with ankylosing spondylitis. The chain joins TRBV5-6 to TRBJ1-5; 7 nucleotides line up with TRBD1. CDR3 region: CASSLYRGKPQHF. In nucleotides, the CDR3 is TGTGCCAGCAGCTTATACAGGGGTAAGCCCCAGCATTTT.